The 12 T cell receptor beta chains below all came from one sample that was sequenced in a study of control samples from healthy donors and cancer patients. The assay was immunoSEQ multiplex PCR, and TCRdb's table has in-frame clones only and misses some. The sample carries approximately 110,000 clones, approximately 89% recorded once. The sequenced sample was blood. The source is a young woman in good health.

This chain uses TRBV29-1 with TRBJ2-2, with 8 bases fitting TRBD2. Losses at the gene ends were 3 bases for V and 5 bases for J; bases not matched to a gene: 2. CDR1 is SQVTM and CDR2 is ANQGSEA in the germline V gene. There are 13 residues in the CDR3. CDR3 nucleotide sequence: TGCAGCGTTGATCCGGGGGGGACCGGGGAGCTGTTTTTT. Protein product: CSVDPGGTGELFF.

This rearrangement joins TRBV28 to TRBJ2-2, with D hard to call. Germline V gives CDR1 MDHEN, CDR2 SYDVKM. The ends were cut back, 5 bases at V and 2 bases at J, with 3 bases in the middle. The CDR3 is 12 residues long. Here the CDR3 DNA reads TGTGCCAGCAGTATAAACACCGGGGAGCTGTTTTTT. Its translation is CASSINTGELFF.

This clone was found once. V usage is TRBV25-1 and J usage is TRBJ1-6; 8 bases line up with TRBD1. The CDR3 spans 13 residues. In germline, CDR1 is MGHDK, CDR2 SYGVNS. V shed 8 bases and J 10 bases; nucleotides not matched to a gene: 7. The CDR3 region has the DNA TGTGCCAGCCAGACAGGGGTCGGCTCACCCCTCCACTTT. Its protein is CASQTGVGSPLHF.

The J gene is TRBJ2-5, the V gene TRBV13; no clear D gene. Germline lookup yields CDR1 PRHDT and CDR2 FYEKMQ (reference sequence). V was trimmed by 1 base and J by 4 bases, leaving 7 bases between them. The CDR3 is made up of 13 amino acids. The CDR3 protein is CASSLAGRETQYF. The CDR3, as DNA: TGTGCCAGCAGCTTAGCTGGGCGAGAGACCCAGTACTTC.

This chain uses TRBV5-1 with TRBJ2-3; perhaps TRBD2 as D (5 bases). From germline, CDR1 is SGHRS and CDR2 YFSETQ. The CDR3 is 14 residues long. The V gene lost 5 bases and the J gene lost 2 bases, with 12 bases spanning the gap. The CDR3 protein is CASSYSGHTDTQYF. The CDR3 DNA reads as TGCGCCAGCAGTTACAGCGGTCACACAGATACGCAGTATTTT.

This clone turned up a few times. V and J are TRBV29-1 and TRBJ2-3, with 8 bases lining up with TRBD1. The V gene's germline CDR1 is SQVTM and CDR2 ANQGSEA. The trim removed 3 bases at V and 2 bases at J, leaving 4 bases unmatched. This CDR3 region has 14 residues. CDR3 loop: CSVDATGATDTQYF. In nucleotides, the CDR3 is TGCAGCGTTGATGCGACAGGGGCCACAGATACGCAGTATTTT.

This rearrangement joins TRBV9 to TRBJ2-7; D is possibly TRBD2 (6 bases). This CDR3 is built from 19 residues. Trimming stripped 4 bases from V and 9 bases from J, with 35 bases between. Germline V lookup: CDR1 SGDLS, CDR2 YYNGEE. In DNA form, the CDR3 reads TGTGCCAGCAGCCCCCTCGGGGTAGGCGTGGGGGGAACAGGCGGGGTGCAGTACTTC. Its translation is CASSPLGVGVGGTGGVQYF.

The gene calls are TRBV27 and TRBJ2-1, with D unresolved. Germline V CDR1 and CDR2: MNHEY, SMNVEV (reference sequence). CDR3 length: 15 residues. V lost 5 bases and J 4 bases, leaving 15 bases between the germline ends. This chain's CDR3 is CASSVIGPRYNEQFF. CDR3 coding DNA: TGTGCCAGCAGTGTCATAGGGCCTAGATACAATGAGCAGTTCTTC.

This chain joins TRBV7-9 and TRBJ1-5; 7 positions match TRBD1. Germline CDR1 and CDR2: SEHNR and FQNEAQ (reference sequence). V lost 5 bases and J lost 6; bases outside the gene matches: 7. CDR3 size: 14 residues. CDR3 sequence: CASSPQTGSQPQHF. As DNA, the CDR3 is TGTGCCAGCAGCCCACAGACAGGGTCTCAGCCCCAGCATTTT.

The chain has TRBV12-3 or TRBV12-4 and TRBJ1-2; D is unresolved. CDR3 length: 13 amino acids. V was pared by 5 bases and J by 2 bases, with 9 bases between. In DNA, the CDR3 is TGTGCCAGCAGTGGGGAAACGAACTATGGCTACACCTTC. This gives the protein CASSGETNYGYTF.

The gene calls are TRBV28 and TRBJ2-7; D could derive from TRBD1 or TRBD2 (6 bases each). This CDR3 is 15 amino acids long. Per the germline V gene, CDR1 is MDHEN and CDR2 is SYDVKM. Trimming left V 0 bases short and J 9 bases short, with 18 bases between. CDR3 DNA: TGTGCCAGCAGTTTATGGGGGGCCGGACTACCGGGGCAGTACTTC. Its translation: CASSLWGAGLPGQYF. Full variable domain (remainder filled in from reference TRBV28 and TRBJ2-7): DVKVTQSSRYLVKRTGEKVFLECVQDMDHENMFWYRQDPGLGLRLIYFSYDVKMKEKGDIPEGYSVSREKKERFSLILESASTNQTSMYLCASSLWGAGLPGQYFGPGTRLTVT.

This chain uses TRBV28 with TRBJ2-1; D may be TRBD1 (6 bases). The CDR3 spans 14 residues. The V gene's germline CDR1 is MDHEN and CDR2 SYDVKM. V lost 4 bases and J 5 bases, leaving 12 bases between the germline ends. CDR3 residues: CASSSTNRDNEQFF. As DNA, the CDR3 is TGTGCCAGCAGTTCCACGAACAGGGACAATGAGCAGTTCTTC.